Reported below is one T cell receptor (beta chain). Its target is not known. Semiquantitative ARM-PCR amplified T cell receptor alpha and beta CDR3 regions from mRNA. In ARM-PCR, communal superprimers followed tagged nested gene-specific primers for exponential amplification. Each CDR3 protein is one row after TCRdb ran MiXCR on the multiplex PCR reads. The sample consists of roughly 15,000 distinct CDR3 sequences, over 45% of them appearing once. Regulatory T cells were selected from positively selected CD4+ cells using anti-CD25 beads. V shed 2 bases and J shed 4 bases, with 8 bases lying between them. Germline loops: CDR1 SGHTA, CDR2 FQGTGA. CDR3 length: 13 residues. This specimen belongs to a study of relationships among human T cell subsets. Regarding the study as a whole: Many CDR3s were shared across Th1, Th2 and regulatory subsets. Over 50% of CD8+ cytotoxic sequences were in clones over 100 reads; regulatory and Th2 had few. The seven subsets showed no significant differences in gene usage or CDR3 length.

Sequencing used Tregs sorted from blood. The receptor comes from a man aged 40-49 years in good health. The chain carries TRBV7-3 and TRBJ2-5, with D maybe TRBD2 (6 bases). The CDR3 DNA follows: TGTGCCAGCAGCTTAGTCGGGGGAGAGACCCAGTACTTC. Translation: CASSLVGGETQYF.